These 21 T cell receptor beta chains originate from one sample sequenced in a study of identical twins. TCRdb called the 5' RACE reads again in MiXCR, with one record for every CDR3 protein. Of hundreds of thousands of distinct CDR3 sequences detected, less than 9% appear once; the ten largest clones hold 2.1%. Separately, the same data were catalogued under a study of yellow fever vaccine responses in identical twins.

Sequenced input: memory (CD45RO+) T cells sorted from blood. The receptors come from a woman aged 18-29 years in good health.

This clonotype has more than one count but fewer than ten. The chain combines TRBV15 with TRBJ2-5; a weak D match, TRBD2 (5 bases). V dropped 0 bases and J dropped 4 bases, with 9 bases sitting between them. CDR3 length: 14 residues. CDR1 is LNHNV, CDR2 YYDKDF, per germline (reference sequence). The CDR3 DNA sequence: TGTGCCACCAGCAGAGATAGAGGAGGAGAGACCCAGTACTTC. Protein sequence: CATSRDRGGETQYF. Full variable domain (outside the CDR3, taken from reference TRBV15 and TRBJ2-5): DAMVIQNPRYQVTQFGKPVTLSCSQTLNHNVMYWYQQKSSQAPKLLFHYYDKDFNNEADTPDNFQSRRPNTSFCFLDIRSPGLGDTAMYLCATSRDRGGETQYFGPGTRLLVL.

Here the CDR3 DNA reads TGTGCCACCAGCAGAGATTTTGGGACAGGGAGGGAGCAGTACTTC. This codes for CATSRDFGTGREQYF. The chain carries TRBV15 and TRBJ2-7; 9 bases align to TRBD1. In germline, CDR1 is LNHNV, CDR2 YYDKDF (reference sequence). J gave up 7 bases and V 0 bases, and 7 bases lay outside the gene matches. The CDR3 spans 15 residues.

This clonotype was recorded at least ten times. This chain links TRBV3-1 with TRBJ2-3, with 12 nucleotides matching TRBD2. Germline V gene sequence: CDR1 LGHDT, CDR2 YNNKEL (reference sequence). V was pared by 4 bases and J by 2 bases, with 4 bases of the junction left unmatched. This CDR3 region has 16 residues. This chain's CDR3 is CASSLLAGGVTDTQYF. As DNA, the CDR3 is TGTGCCAGCAGCCTACTAGCGGGGGGCGTCACAGATACGCAGTATTTT.

Comments on this clonotype: The junction and the germline gene differ at one end; a read error may be behind it. The genes are TRBV20-1 and TRBJ2-7, with D unresolved. This CDR3 has 12 residues. In germline, CDR1 is DFQATT, CDR2 SNEGSKA (reference sequence). CDR3 in DNA: TGCACTGCTTGGACGGGCTCCTACGAGCAGTACTTC. Amino acids: CTAWTGSYEQYF.

The V call is TRBV29-1, the J call TRBJ2-2; a weak D match, TRBD2 (5 bases). The CDR3 runs 16 residues. Per the germline V gene, CDR1 is SQVTM and CDR2 is ANQGSEA. Trimming removed 7 bases from V and 3 bases from J, with 21 bases in between. CDR3 sequence reads: CSAKNPTGIDTGELFF. CDR3 sequence (DNA): TGCAGCGCAAAAAACCCCACGGGGATAGACACCGGGGAGCTGTTTTTT.

This clonotype showed up many times. The V gene is TRBV5-1, the J gene TRBJ2-7; D remains ambiguous. V lost 0 bases and J lost 7, with 8 bases in between. The CDR3 runs 12 residues. CDR1 is SGHRS, CDR2 YFSETQ, per germline. CDR3 sequence (DNA): TGCGCCAGCAGCTTGGGAGGCTGGGAGCAGTACTTC. Translation gives CASSLGGWEQYF.

This clonotype has a count of ten or more. The genes are TRBV5-1 and TRBJ2-1; possible D gene TRBD2, 5 bases. The CDR3 consists of 13 residues. CDR1 is SGHRS and CDR2 is YFSETQ in the germline V gene. The V and J ends lost 1 base and 8 bases respectively, with 10 bases between them. CDR3: CASSLPQRDEQFF. For the CDR3, the DNA is TGCGCCAGCAGCTTGCCCCAGAGGGATGAGCAGTTCTTC.

This clonotype showed up many times. The chain carries TRBV5-1 and TRBJ1-6; D gene uncertain. V was pared by 0 bases and J by 5 bases, with 6 bases between. Germline CDR1 SGHRS, CDR2 YFSETQ. The CDR3 runs 14 residues. CDR3 coding DNA: TGCGCCAGCAGCTTGGAGGGAAATAATTCACCCCTCCACTTT. Encoded protein: CASSLEGNNSPLHF.

In its sample, this clonotype was seen many times. The chain recombines TRBV3-1 with TRBJ2-7; 8 bases map to TRBD2. Germline lookup yields CDR1 LGHDT and CDR2 YNNKEL (reference sequence). CDR3 length equals 15 residues. The junction had 9 bases not matched to a gene; V was cut back by 3 bases and J by 5 bases. In DNA, the CDR3 is TGTGCCAGCAGCCATTTAGCGGGAATACCTAACGAGCAGTACTTC. As protein: CASSHLAGIPNEQYF.

This clonotype was detected ten times or more. The V call is TRBV16, the J call TRBJ1-1, with D possibly matching TRBD1 (5 bases). V dropped 0 bases and J dropped 4 bases, with 15 bases sitting between them. CDR3 size: 16 residues. Per germline, CDR1 KGHSY and CDR2 FQNENV. This CDR3 is CASSQSSTIGGTEAFF. CDR3 bases: TGTGCCAGCAGCCAATCCAGTACGATCGGGGGCACTGAAGCTTTCTTT.

This clonotype has just a few counts. This chain connects TRBV24-1 to TRBJ2-1; maybe TRBD2 (6 bases). The length of the CDR3 is 14 residues. Germline loops: CDR1 KGHDR, CDR2 SFDVKD. Between the trimmed V and J ends, which lost 7 bases and 6 bases, there was a span of 15 bases. The CDR3 coding sequence is TGTGCCACCAGCGGGGGACTCCCCCCCAATGAGCAGTTCTTC. This sequence encodes CATSGGLPPNEQFF.

This clonotype was counted between two and nine times. The chain recombines TRBV10-3 with TRBJ2-1; a possible D gene is TRBD2 (6 bases). Trimming stripped 6 bases from V and 0 bases from J, with 12 bases between. This CDR3 comprises 15 residues. Germline CDR1 ENHRY, CDR2 SYGVKD. Here the CDR3 DNA reads TGTGCCATCAGGGACTATAAAAGCTCCTACAATGAGCAGTTCTTC. Translated, it gives CAIRDYKSSYNEQFF.

This clonotype was detected a few times. The CDR3 spells CASSLGGRAPNEQFF. The CDR3 nucleotides read TGCGCCAGCAGCTTGGGGGGGAGGGCGCCCAATGAGCAGTTCTTC. J is TRBJ2-1 and V is TRBV5-1; 7 bases agree with TRBD2. The CDR3 runs 15 residues. Germline assignment: CDR1 SGHRS and CDR2 YFSETQ. The V segment lost 0 bases and the J segment 6 bases; nucleotides outside the gene matches: 6.

There are many counts of this clonotype. The chain carries TRBV2 and TRBJ1-5; D remains ambiguous. Trimming cost V 7 bases and J 7 bases, with 14 bases left between them. CDR1 is SNHLY, CDR2 FYNNEI, per germline. The CDR3 totals 13 residues. CDR3 DNA: TGTGCCAGCACCCGGGGAGGGCGGCAGCCCCAGCATTTT. Amino acids: CASTRGGRQPQHF.

The chain joins TRBV7-9 to TRBJ2-4, with a possible D match to TRBD1 (6 bases). Germline V lookup: CDR1 SEHNR, CDR2 FQNEAQ (reference sequence). CDR3 length equals 15 residues. Trimming left V 3 bases short and J 1 base short, with 10 bases between. Written as DNA, the CDR3 is TGTGCCAGCAGCTTCTGGGGGCTCGCCAAAAACATTCAGTACTTC. Translation gives CASSFWGLAKNIQYF.

This clonotype was detected many times. The gene calls are TRBV29-1 and TRBJ2-3, with 11 bases identical to TRBD2. CDR3 length: 13 amino acids. The germline CDR1 and CDR2 sequences are SQVTM and ANQGSEA. CDR3 sequence (DNA): TGCAGAGCGGGACTAGCGGGCACAGATACGCAGTATTTT. Amino acids: CRAGLAGTDTQYF.

This chain links TRBV24-1 with TRBJ2-7; no definite D call. The CDR3 length is 12 residues. The germline gives CDR1 KGHDR, CDR2 SFDVKD. Trimming pared 3 bases from V and 4 bases from J, leaving 6 bases between. Here the CDR3 reads CATSDIGYEQYF. CDR3 nucleotide sequence: TGTGCCACCAGTGATATCGGATACGAGCAGTACTTC.

There are many counts of this clonotype. V gene TRBV6-1 combines with J gene TRBJ2-7; TRBD1 matches 10 bases. This CDR3 has 16 residues. J gave up 3 bases and V 1 base, and 6 bases lay outside the gene matches. Germline V gives CDR1 MNHNS, CDR2 SASEGT. CDR3 protein: CASSEVSGQGGYEQYV. The DNA of the CDR3 is TGTGCCAGCAGTGAAGTGAGCGGACAGGGGGGCTACGAGCAGTACGTC.

The sample holds a few counts of this clonotype. The rearrangement uses TRBV7-9 and TRBJ2-3; unclear D gene. The germline CDR1 and CDR2 sequences are SEHNR and FQNEAQ (reference sequence). V dropped 5 bases and J dropped 0 bases, with 9 bases sitting between them. This CDR3 has 14 amino acids. The CDR3 here is CASSVTISTDTQYF. CDR3 nucleotides: TGTGCCAGCAGCGTCACAATAAGCACAGATACGCAGTATTTT.

The chain joins TRBV6-1 to TRBJ2-2; 10 bases are a match to TRBD2. Germline V gene data show CDR1 as MNHNS and CDR2 as SASEGT. Germline trimming cut 6 bases from V and 2 bases from J; bases unmatched to any gene: 6. The length of the CDR3 is 16 residues. Here the CDR3 DNA reads TGTGCCAGCAGCTCCGGACTAGCGGTCAACACCGGGGAGCTGTTTTTT. Translating it yields CASSSGLAVNTGELFF.

This chain links TRBV28 with TRBJ2-6, with 8 bases identical to TRBD2. Germline trimming cut 3 bases from V and 0 bases from J; bases unmatched to any gene: 7. CDR1 is MDHEN, CDR2 SYDVKM, per germline. There are 18 residues in the CDR3. This CDR3 reads CASSLGREGSSGANVLTF. The CDR3 nucleotides are TGTGCCAGCAGTTTGGGACGGGAGGGCAGCTCTGGGGCCAACGTCCTGACTTTC.